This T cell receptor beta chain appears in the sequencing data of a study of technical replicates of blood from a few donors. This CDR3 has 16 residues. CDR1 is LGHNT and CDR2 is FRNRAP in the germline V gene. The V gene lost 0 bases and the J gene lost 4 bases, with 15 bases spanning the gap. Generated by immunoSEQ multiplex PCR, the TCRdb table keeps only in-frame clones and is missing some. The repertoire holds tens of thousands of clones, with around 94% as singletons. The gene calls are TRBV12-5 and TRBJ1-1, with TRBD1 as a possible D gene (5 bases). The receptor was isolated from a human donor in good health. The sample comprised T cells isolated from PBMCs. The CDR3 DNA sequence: TGTGCTAGTGGTTTGGTCGCGGGGGGACGAATCACTGAAGCTTTCTTT. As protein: CASGLVAGGRITEAFF. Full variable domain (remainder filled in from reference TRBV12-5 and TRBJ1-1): DARVTQTPRHKVTEMGQEVTMRCQPILGHNTVFWYRQTMMQGLELLAYFRNRAPLDDSGMPKDRFSAEMPDATLATLKIQPSEPRDSAVYFCASGLVAGGRITEAFFGQGTRLTVV.